Shown below are 28 T cell receptor beta chains from a single sample sequenced in a study of blood T cell repertoires in COVID-19. Clones were sequenced by immunoSEQ multiplex PCR, and TCRdb holds only the in-frame ones, with some missing. The data contain roughly 280,000 clones, around 90% of them singletons. The source material was peripheral blood. The receptors originated from a man in his forties or fifties with acute or convalescent COVID-19.

The genes are TRBV7-8 and TRBJ1-1; D gene unclear. Germline V gene sequence: CDR1 SGHVS, CDR2 FQNEAQ. This CDR3 region has 12 residues. V lost 5 bases and J 6 bases, leaving 10 bases between the germline ends. CDR3 region: CASSVVGAEAFF. The CDR3 nucleotides are TGTGCCAGCAGCGTGGTCGGGGCTGAAGCTTTCTTT.

The chain employs TRBV10-1 and TRBJ2-2, with a tentative D call TRBD2 (5 bases). CDR1 is WNHNN, CDR2 SYGVQD, per germline (reference sequence). The CDR3 sequence is 14 residues long. V dropped 2 bases and J dropped 4 bases, with 8 bases sitting between them. The CDR3 DNA follows: TGCGCCAGCAGTGAGGACCGGGGCACCGGGGAGCTGTTTTTT. Translated, it gives CASSEDRGTGELFF.

This clone was recorded once. The chain links TRBV2 to TRBJ1-1; possible D gene TRBD1, 6 bases. CDR1 SNHLY and CDR2 FYNNEI come from the germline V gene. The CDR3 is 15 amino acids. Trimming removed 0 bases from V and 3 bases from J, with 11 bases in between. DNA for the CDR3: TGTGCCAGCAGTGAAGCGCCCGACAGGTACACTGAAGCTTTCTTT. It yields the protein CASSEAPDRYTEAFF.

This chain connects TRBV29-1 to TRBJ2-7; maybe TRBD1 (7 bases). The CDR3 spans 12 residues. V lost 7 bases and J lost 0, with 10 bases in between. CDR1 is SQVTM, CDR2 ANQGSEA, per germline. The CDR3 loop is CSGRDSSYEQYF. CDR3 nucleotides: TGCAGCGGGAGGGACAGCTCCTACGAGCAGTACTTC.

The chain links TRBV4-2 to TRBJ2-5; 10 bases map to TRBD1. This CDR3 has 14 residues. The germline gives CDR1 LGHNA, CDR2 YNFKEQ. With 4 bases clipped from V and 4 bases from J, the junction kept 3 bases outside the gene matches. CDR3 loop: CASSPRQGAETQYF. The CDR3 DNA sequence: TGTGCCAGCAGCCCTAGACAGGGGGCAGAGACCCAGTACTTC.

The gene calls are TRBV9 and TRBJ1-2; 7 nucleotides align to TRBD1. Trimming at V came to 0 bases and at J to 8 bases, leaving 10 bases not matched to a gene. Germline-derived CDR1 and CDR2 are SGDLS and YYNGEE. This CDR3 region has 15 residues. Here the CDR3 reads CASSVEGASVSGYTF. CDR3 coding DNA: TGTGCCAGCAGCGTAGAGGGGGCTTCGGTAAGCGGCTACACCTTC.

V usage is TRBV9 and J usage is TRBJ1-6; D gene unclear. V lost 0 bases and J 7 bases, leaving 14 bases between the germline ends. The CDR3 is 16 residues long. Germline V gene sequence: CDR1 SGDLS, CDR2 YYNGEE. The chain's CDR3 is CASSVGSPGVNSPLHF. CDR3 coding DNA: TGTGCCAGCAGCGTAGGATCACCGGGAGTGAATTCACCCCTCCACTTT.

The chain joins TRBV7-2 to TRBJ1-3; a weak D match, TRBD1 (5 bases). There are 16 residues in the CDR3. CDR1 and CDR2 from the germline V gene are SGHTA and FQGNSA. Trimming cost V 5 bases and J 0 bases, with 14 bases left between them. The DNA for the CDR3 is TGTGCCAGCAGCCACCCGAGGGGAGGCTCTGGAAACACCATATATTTT. This translates into CASSHPRGGSGNTIYF.

The chain combines TRBV3-1 (or the pseudogene TRBV3-2) with TRBJ2-4, with D unresolved. With 0 bases removed from V and 8 bases from J, the gap between germline ends came to 8 bases. Germline V lookup: CDR1 LGHDT, CDR2 YNNKEL (reference sequence). The CDR3 is 13 residues long. The CDR3 reads CASSQETPHIQYF. CDR3 bases: TGTGCCAGCAGCCAAGAGACTCCCCACATTCAGTACTTC.

A single count supports this clone. The gene calls are TRBV12-3 or TRBV12-4 and TRBJ1-2; unclear D gene. The CDR3 consists of 12 residues. V was clipped by 7 bases and J by 7 bases, with 13 bases between them. This CDR3 reads CASTLEGGGYTF. The DNA of the CDR3 is TGTGCCAGCACCCTGGAGGGAGGTGGCTACACCTTC.

The chain joins TRBV5-1 to TRBJ2-7; 10 bases agree with TRBD1. J lost 4 bases, V lost 2 bases, and 6 bases had no gene match. CDR3 length: 15 residues. Germline V lookup: CDR1 SGHRS, CDR2 YFSETQ. This CDR3 is CASSFLTGGPYEQYF. The CDR3 DNA is TGCGCCAGCAGCTTTCTGACAGGGGGCCCTTACGAGCAGTACTTC.

This clone was observed a single time. The rearrangement joins TRBV19 to TRBJ1-2, with 9 nucleotides matching TRBD1. From germline, CDR1 is LNHDA and CDR2 SQIVND (reference sequence). The CDR3 has 17 amino acids. Germline trimming cut 7 bases from V and 3 bases from J; bases unmatched to any gene: 15. In nucleotides, the CDR3 is TGTGCCAGTACCCTACCGGGGACAGGGCCAGCCCACTATGGCTACACCTTC. Translated: CASTLPGTGPAHYGYTF.

The rearrangement uses TRBV7-6 and TRBJ2-3, with TRBD2 matching over 15 bases. The trim removed 1 base at V and 6 bases at J, leaving 5 bases unmatched. The CDR3 is made up of 17 amino acids. The germline CDR1 and CDR2 sequences are SGHVS and FNYEAQ. CDR3 residues: CASSLGTSGGARDTQYF. In DNA, the CDR3 is TGTGCCAGCAGCTTAGGGACTAGCGGGGGGGCTAGGGATACGCAGTATTTT.

The J gene is TRBJ1-5, the V gene TRBV12-5, with 8 bases aligning to TRBD1. The germline CDR1 and CDR2 sequences are LGHNT and FRNRAP. This CDR3 region has 15 residues. V lost 6 bases and J lost 4; bases outside the gene matches: 8. This CDR3 is CASGPQGAQNQPQHF. Written as DNA, the CDR3 is TGTGCTAGTGGGCCCCAGGGGGCGCAGAATCAGCCCCAGCATTTT.

V gene TRBV7-9 combines with J gene TRBJ2-1; 9 nucleotides agree with TRBD1. The germline gives CDR1 SEHNR, CDR2 FQNEAQ (reference sequence). CDR3 length equals 15 residues. With V trimmed by 1 base and J by 7 bases, 5 bases remained unmatched. The DNA of the CDR3 is TGTGCCAGCAGCTTAGGGGACAGGGCCGGTAATGAGCAGTTCTTC. Protein: CASSLGDRAGNEQFF.

DNA of the CDR3: TGTGCCAGCAGTTTTTCGGCAGGAAAAGTGCATTTT. Its translation is CASSFSAGKVHF. The chain joins TRBV12-3 or TRBV12-4 to TRBJ1-5, with D uncertain. V shed 3 bases and J shed 15 bases, with 15 bases lying between them. This CDR3 spans 12 amino acids.

This chain joins TRBV3-1 (or the pseudogene TRBV3-2) and TRBJ2-7; 7 nucleotides line up with TRBD1. Germline loops: CDR1 LGHDT, CDR2 YNNKEL (reference sequence). CDR3 length: 15 amino acids. J lost 5 bases, V lost 1 base, and 8 bases had no gene match. The CDR3 DNA follows: TGTGCCAGCAGCCAAGGAATAGGGGGCTACAACGAGCAGTACTTC. It translates to CASSQGIGGYNEQYF.

The chain uses TRBV19 and TRBJ1-5, with TRBD1 identical over 9 bases. Germline lookup yields CDR1 LNHDA and CDR2 SQIVND (reference sequence). The CDR3 totals 18 residues. The trim removed 0 bases at V and 7 bases at J, leaving 13 bases unmatched. DNA of the CDR3: TGTGCCAGTAGTATAGATCAGGACAGGGGCAGGCCATGGCAGCCCCAGCATTTT. Translation gives CASSIDQDRGRPWQPQHF.

This clone came up a few times. This specimen includes other DNA sequences encoding the same CDR3. The J gene is TRBJ1-4, the V gene TRBV7-9, with 9 bases lining up with TRBD1. After removal of 5 bases from V and 8 bases from J, the junction contained 6 bases not matched to a gene. The CDR3 is made up of 14 amino acids. Germline V gene sequence: CDR1 SEHNR, CDR2 FQNEAQ (reference sequence). CDR3 in amino acids: CASSQGQGREKLFF. CDR3 nucleotide sequence: TGTGCCAGCAGCCAGGGACAGGGCCGGGAAAAACTGTTTTTT.

V usage is TRBV30 and J usage is TRBJ2-5, with 9 bases fitting TRBD2. Germline CDR1 GTSNPN, CDR2 SVGIG (reference sequence). After removal of 3 bases from V and 1 base from J, the junction contained 9 bases not matched to a gene. This CDR3 is built from 16 residues. CDR3 in DNA: TGTGCCTGGAGCCAGGGCCTAGCGGGGACCCAAGAGACCCAGTACTTC. Translation: CAWSQGLAGTQETQYF. The variable domain in full, completed from reference TRBV30 and TRBJ2-5, reads SQTIHQWPATLVQPVGSPLSLECTVEGTSNPNLYWYRQAAGRGLQLLFYSVGIGQISSEVPQNLSASRPQDRQFILSSKKLLLSDSGFYLCAWSQGLAGTQETQYFGPGTRLLVL.

The CDR3 DNA reads TGTGCCAGCAGCAAGGACAGGTCGAACACTGAAGCTTTCTTT. Protein: CASSKDRSNTEAFF. The chain links TRBV7-3 to TRBJ1-1; TRBD1 agrees at 7 bases. The CDR3 has 14 amino acids. V shed 5 bases, J shed 1 base, and the junction held 4 bases outside the gene matches. CDR1 is SGHTA and CDR2 is FQGTGA in the germline V gene. Full variable domain (remainder filled in from reference TRBV7-3 and TRBJ1-1): GAGVSQTPSNKVTEKGKYVELRCDPISGHTALYWYRQSLGQGPEFLIYFQGTGAADDSGLPNDRFFAVRPEGSVSTLKIQRTERGDSAVYLCASSKDRSNTEAFFGQGTRLTVV.

J is TRBJ2-7 and V is TRBV11-2; D gene uncertain. CDR3 length equals 13 residues. Germline values: CDR1 SGHAT, CDR2 FQNNGV. V gave up 1 base and J gave up 1 base, with 5 bases separating them. The CDR3 is CASSLALSYEQYF. For the CDR3, the DNA is TGTGCCAGCAGCTTAGCCCTATCCTACGAGCAGTACTTC.

CDR3 loop: CASLMEVNTEAFF. CDR3 DNA: TGTGCCAGCCTCATGGAGGTTAACACTGAAGCTTTCTTT. This chain connects TRBV2 to TRBJ1-1; no firm D call. V was clipped by 8 bases and J by 2 bases, with 12 bases between them. The CDR3 is 13 amino acids. CDR1 SNHLY and CDR2 FYNNEI come from the germline V gene.

The chain uses TRBV6-5 and TRBJ2-5, with D possibly matching TRBD2 (5 bases). V was shortened by 7 bases and J by 5 bases, with 14 bases between the two germline ends. This CDR3 comprises 13 residues. Germline CDR1 reads MNHEY; CDR2 reads SVGAGI. This CDR3 is CASNLARDETQYF. CDR3 sequence (DNA): TGTGCCAGCAACCTGGCGAGGGATGAGACCCAGTACTTC.

J is TRBJ2-5 and V is TRBV11-2, with D possibly matching TRBD2 (7 bases). Trimming left V 5 bases short and J 4 bases short, with 14 bases between. Per the germline V gene, CDR1 is SGHAT and CDR2 is FQNNGV. The CDR3 runs 14 residues. The CDR3 region is CASSKNREGETQYF. CDR3 nucleotide sequence: TGTGCCAGCAGCAAGAACAGGGAGGGAGAGACCCAGTACTTC.

This chain uses TRBV5-1 with TRBJ1-4; D gene uncertain. CDR1 and CDR2 from the germline V gene are SGHRS and YFSETQ. Trimming removed 2 bases from V and 5 bases from J, with 10 bases in between. This CDR3 has 14 amino acids. The CDR3 bases are TGCGCCAGCAGCTTAGGTGCGGAAAATGAAAAACTGTTTTTT. The encoded protein is CASSLGAENEKLFF.

J is TRBJ1-1 and V is TRBV6-9; TRBD1 might be the D (6 bases). CDR1 and CDR2 from the germline V gene are MNHGY and SVAAGI. The CDR3 extends over 16 amino acids. Between the trimmed V and J ends, which lost 1 base and 4 bases, there was a span of 16 bases. Here the CDR3 DNA reads TGTGCCAGCAGTTATTGGGGGACAACCGAGGGCACTGAAGCTTTCTTT. Its translation: CASSYWGTTEGTEAFF.

The chain combines TRBV5-6 with TRBJ2-7, with D tentatively TRBD2 (6 bases). CDR3 length: 16 residues. V lost 5 bases and J lost 2, with 20 bases in between. Germline V gene lookup returns CDR1 SGHDT and CDR2 YYEEEE. The DNA for the CDR3 is TGTGCCAGCAGTTTTTGGGGGAGGTCCTATACCTACGAGCAGTACTTC. Protein: CASSFWGRSYTYEQYF.